The text below deals with one T cell receptor (beta chain). Germline CDR1 is SGHRS and CDR2 is YFSETQ. V lost 4 bases and J lost 0, with 14 bases in between. The CDR3 is made up of 15 amino acids. This sample was included in a study of blood T cell repertoires in COVID-19. As handled by the study authors: For nucleated cells, counts were estimated from reference gene primer amplification. Using immunoSEQ multiplex PCR, the repertoire was profiled, and TCRdb retains in-frame clones only, with some absent. V, J and clone size reflect that table, while D and trimming were determined from the DNA. The repertoire has 150,000 to 200,000 clones, nearly 90% of them found once; the top ten carry about 2.1%.

The material sequenced was peripheral blood. The TCR was taken from a man aged 18 to 35 who had recovered from COVID-19. V usage is TRBV5-1 and J usage is TRBJ2-7; a possible D gene is TRBD1 (6 bases). The CDR3 sequence: CASSPRADSSYEQYF. The CDR3 coding sequence is TGCGCCAGCAGCCCCAGAGCGGACAGCTCCTACGAGCAGTACTTC.